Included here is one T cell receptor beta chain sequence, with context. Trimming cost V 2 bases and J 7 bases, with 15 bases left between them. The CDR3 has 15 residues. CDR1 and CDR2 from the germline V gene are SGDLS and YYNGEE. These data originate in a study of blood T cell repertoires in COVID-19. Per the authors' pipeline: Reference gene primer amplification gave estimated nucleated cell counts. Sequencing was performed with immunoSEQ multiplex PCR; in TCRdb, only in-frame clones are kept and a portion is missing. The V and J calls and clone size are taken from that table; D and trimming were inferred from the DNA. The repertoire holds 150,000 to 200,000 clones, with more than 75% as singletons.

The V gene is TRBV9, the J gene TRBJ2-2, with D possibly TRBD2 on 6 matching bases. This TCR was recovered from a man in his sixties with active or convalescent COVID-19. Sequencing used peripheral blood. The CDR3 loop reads CASSVAGGGVGELFF. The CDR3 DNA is TGTGCCAGCAGCGTCGCCGGGGGAGGCGTCGGGGAGCTGTTTTTT.